Included here is one TCR beta chain sequence, with context. This clonotype was seen repeatedly, ten times or more. Which antigen it targets is not known. Base qualities are not provided; no much larger clone lies one nucleotide away. As encoded in the germline V gene, CDR1 is SGHVS while CDR2 is FNYEAQ. Spanning cysteine to phenylalanine, the CDR3 consists of 12 amino acids. Of the read, only the CDR3 DNA is kept; its 36 bases are in frame from base 1. V was cut back by 4 bases and J by 6 bases, leaving a gap of 10 bases between them. The sample comes from a study of neurological immune-mediated disorders (dated by TCRdb to between 2018 and 2020). Broadly, across the study: Peripheral blood TCR-beta repertoires from patients with HTLV-I-associated myelopathy (HAM/TSP), patients with multiple sclerosis, and healthy controls were compared in the study using UMI-based sequencing. Alongside PBMC samples, the set of fewer than 110 TCR-beta libraries contained longitudinal samples, technical triplicates, and paired CD4+ and CD8+ T-cell subsets that had been sorted. Of the approximately 68 subjects in the cohort, around 14 were HAM/TSP patients, some 34 were multiple sclerosis patients, and approximately 20 were healthy controls. General study outcomes and caveats: Across subjects, expanded clones never shared an identical CDR3 amino acid sequence, which suggests that the TCR-beta repertoires in every group were private. TCR clonal expansion was greatest in HAM/TSP patients and smallest in MS patients, who ranked below even healthy controls.

cDNA was synthesized by template-switch 5'RACE using a primer with a 10-nucleotide random unique molecular identifier that tagged each TCR transcript. Every sequencing run covered 15-18 subjects and yielded more than 160 million TCR-beta sequences. The RNeasy kit was used to extract total RNA. The KAPA Real-time Library Amplification kit was used to amplify TCR-beta VDJ regions with primers for the TCR constant region and the 5'RACE anchor. Sample indexes and Illumina adaptors were added in a first PCR, after which library yield was increased in a second PCR. After Ampure bead purification, the roughly 650 bp TCR product was size-selected on a 2% E-gel SizeSelection system. Before pooling, libraries had their quality checked on a Bioanalyzer, their concentration measured with Qubit, and their quantity determined with the Kapa Library Quantification kit. Paired-end 2 x 150 bp sequencing of the libraries was performed on an Illumina HiSeq 2500. To increase sequence diversity, roughly 24-32% phiX was spiked into each library pool. On the authors' methods: Quality-filtered reads were processed with the UMI-based MiGEC pipeline, and over 75% of raw TCR sequences were removed by the MiGEC pipeline during error correction. IMGT germline references were used for aligning VDJ genes, and each clonotype was defined as a unique CDR3 amino acid sequence together with its V-J genes. Clonal expansion, Shannon diversity and CDR3 relatedness (CalcPairwiseDistances, ClusterSamples) were evaluated with VDJtools, and phylogenetic trees were built with CLCbio workbench. Expanded clones were defined as having at least 8 unique UMIs, based on coefficient-of-variation modelling across technical triplicates. The public reads were reanalyzed by TCRdb: fastp trimming at Q25, MiXCR alignment, in-frame beta chains only. Under each unique CDR3 protein, matching rows form one entry showing the most common genes and DNA. The V and J calls shown here were made by TCRdb, not taken from the authors' results. The sample includes 50,000 or so distinct CDR3 sequences, with 9% to 12% observed a single time. The top ten constitute 21% of the sample.

For the unsorted PBMC libraries, 2 million PBMCs were stored in RNAlater at -80 degrees C until RNA extraction and were used to generate the libraries. Peripheral blood was subjected to Ficoll-Hypaque density gradient centrifugation to isolate PBMCs, which were then cryopreserved in liquid nitrogen. This sequence originates from a woman aged 40 to 50 with HTLV-1-associated myelopathy (HAM/TSP). Recombination joined TRBV7-6 with TRBJ2-7, with TRBD2 as a weak D call on 6 bases. The sample taken for sequencing was PBMCs. The encoded CDR3 is CASSSSVSEQYF. At the DNA level, the sequence is TGTGCCAGCAGCTCTAGCGTGAGCGAGCAGTACTTC.